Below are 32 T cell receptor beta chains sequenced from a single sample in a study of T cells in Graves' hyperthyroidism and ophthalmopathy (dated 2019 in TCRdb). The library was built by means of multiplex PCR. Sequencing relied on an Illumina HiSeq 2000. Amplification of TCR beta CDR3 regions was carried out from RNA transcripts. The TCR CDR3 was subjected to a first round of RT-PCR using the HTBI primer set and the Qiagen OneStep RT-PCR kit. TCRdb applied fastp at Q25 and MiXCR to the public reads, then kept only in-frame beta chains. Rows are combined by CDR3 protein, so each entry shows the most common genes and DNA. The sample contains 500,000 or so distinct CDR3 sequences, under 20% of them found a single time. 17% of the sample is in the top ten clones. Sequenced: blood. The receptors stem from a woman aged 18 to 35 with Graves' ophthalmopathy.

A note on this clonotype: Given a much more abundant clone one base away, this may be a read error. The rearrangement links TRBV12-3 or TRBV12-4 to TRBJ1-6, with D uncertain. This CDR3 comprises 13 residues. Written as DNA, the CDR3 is TGTGCCAGAAGTTTGGACGGAAATTCACCCCTCCACTTT. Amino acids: CARSLDGNSPLHF.

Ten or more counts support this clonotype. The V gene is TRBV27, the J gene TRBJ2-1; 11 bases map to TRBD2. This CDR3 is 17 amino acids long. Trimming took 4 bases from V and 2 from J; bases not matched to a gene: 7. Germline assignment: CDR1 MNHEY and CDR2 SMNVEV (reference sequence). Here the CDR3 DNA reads TGTGCCAGCAGTTCGGACCTTAGCGGGAGGGCCTACAATGAGCAGTTCTTC. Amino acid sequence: CASSSDLSGRAYNEQFF.

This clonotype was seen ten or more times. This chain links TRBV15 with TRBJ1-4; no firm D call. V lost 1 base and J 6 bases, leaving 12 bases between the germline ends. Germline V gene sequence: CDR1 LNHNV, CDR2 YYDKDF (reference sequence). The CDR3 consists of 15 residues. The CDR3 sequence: CATSRVTGRDEKLFF. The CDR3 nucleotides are TGTGCCACCAGCAGAGTGACGGGCCGGGATGAAAAACTGTTTTTT.

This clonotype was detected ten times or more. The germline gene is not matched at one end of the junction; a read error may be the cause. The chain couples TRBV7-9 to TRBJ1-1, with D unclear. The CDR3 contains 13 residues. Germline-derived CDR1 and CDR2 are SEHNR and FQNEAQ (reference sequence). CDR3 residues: CASSLDGNPEAFF. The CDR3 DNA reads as TGTGCCAGCAGCTTAGACGGGAACCCTGAAGCTTTCTTT.

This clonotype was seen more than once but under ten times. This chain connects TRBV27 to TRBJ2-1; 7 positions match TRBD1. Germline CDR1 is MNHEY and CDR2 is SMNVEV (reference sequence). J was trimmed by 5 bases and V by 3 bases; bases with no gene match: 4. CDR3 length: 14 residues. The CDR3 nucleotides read TGTGCCAGCAGTTTGACAGGGTACAACAATGAGCAGTTCTTC. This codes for CASSLTGYNNEQFF.

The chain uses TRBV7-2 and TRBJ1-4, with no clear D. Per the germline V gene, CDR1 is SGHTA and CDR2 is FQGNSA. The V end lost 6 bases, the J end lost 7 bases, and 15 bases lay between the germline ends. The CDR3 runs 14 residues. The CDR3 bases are TGTGCCAGCAGTCCCCGGACCCCCGGTGAAAAACTGTTTTTT. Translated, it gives CASSPRTPGEKLFF.

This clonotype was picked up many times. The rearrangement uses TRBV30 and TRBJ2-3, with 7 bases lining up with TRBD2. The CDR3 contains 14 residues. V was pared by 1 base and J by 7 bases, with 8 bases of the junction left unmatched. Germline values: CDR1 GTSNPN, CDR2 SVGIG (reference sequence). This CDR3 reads CAWSGGGGRYTQYF. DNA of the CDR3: TGTGCCTGGAGTGGTGGGGGGGGACGTTATACGCAGTATTTT.

CDR3 nucleotides: TGTGCCAGCAGCTTAAGGACAATAACGAACACCGGGGAGCTGTTTTTT. Protein: CASSLRTITNTGELFF. V gene TRBV7-3 combines with J gene TRBJ2-2; perhaps TRBD1 as D (5 bases). V lost 1 base to trimming and J lost 0 bases, with 9 bases between them. Germline CDR1 is SGHTA and CDR2 is FQGTGA. The CDR3 is 16 amino acids.

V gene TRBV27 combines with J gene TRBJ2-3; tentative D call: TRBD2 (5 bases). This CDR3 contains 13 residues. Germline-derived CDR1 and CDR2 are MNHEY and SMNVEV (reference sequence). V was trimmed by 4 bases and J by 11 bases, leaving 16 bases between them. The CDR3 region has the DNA TGTGCCAGCAGTTCTAGCCTCGGGATAGGGCAGTATTTT. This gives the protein CASSSSLGIGQYF.

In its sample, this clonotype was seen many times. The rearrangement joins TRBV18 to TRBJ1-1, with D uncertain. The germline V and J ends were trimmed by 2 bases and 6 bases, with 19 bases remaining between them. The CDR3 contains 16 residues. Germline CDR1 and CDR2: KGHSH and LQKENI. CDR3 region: CASSPVTGSAGAEAFF. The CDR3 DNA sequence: TGTGCCAGCTCACCAGTGACCGGGAGCGCCGGGGCTGAAGCTTTCTTT.

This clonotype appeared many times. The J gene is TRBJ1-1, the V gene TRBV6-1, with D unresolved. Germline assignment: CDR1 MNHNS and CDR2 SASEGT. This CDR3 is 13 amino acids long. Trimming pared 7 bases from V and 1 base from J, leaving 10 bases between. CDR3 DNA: TGTGCCAGCACACTTAGAGAGAACACTGAAGCTTTCTTT. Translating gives CASTLRENTEAFF.

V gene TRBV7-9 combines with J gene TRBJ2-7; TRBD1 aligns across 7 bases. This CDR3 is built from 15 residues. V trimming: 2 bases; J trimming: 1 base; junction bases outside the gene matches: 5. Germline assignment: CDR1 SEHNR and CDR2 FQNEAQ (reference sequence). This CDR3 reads CASSLSQTGSYEQYF. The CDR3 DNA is TGTGCCAGCAGCTTAAGCCAGACAGGGTCCTACGAGCAGTACTTC.

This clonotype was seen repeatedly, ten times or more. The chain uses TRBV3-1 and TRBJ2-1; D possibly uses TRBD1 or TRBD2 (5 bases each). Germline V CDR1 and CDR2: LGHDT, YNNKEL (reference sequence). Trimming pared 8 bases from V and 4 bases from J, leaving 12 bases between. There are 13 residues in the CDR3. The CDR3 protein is CASGDRVYNEQFF. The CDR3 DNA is TGTGCCAGCGGGGACCGGGTTTACAATGAGCAGTTCTTC.

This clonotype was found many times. CDR3 nucleotides: TGTGCCACCAGTGACCCCCAACGGTTATATGGCTACACCTTC. Amino acids: CATSDPQRLYGYTF. The chain is built from TRBV24-1 and TRBJ1-2; D is undetermined. The germline gives CDR1 KGHDR, CDR2 SFDVKD. V was pared by 4 bases and J by 5 bases, with 13 bases between. The CDR3 is 14 residues long.

CDR3 loop: CASSSIYTAQYF. The CDR3, as DNA: TGTGCCAGCAGCTCCATATATACGGCGCAGTATTTT. This chain uses TRBV7-9 with TRBJ2-3; D gene ambiguous. The V gene lost 4 bases and the J gene lost 10 bases, with 12 bases spanning the gap. This CDR3 has 12 amino acids. The germline V gene encodes CDR1 SEHNR and CDR2 FQNEAQ (reference sequence).

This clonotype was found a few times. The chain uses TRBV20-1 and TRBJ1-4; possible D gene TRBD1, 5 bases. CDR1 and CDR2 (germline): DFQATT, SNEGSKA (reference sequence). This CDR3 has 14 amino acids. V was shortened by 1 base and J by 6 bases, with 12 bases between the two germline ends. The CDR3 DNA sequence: TGCAGTGCTAGAGCAGGGAGTAGGGATGAAAAACTGTTTTTT. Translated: CSARAGSRDEKLFF.

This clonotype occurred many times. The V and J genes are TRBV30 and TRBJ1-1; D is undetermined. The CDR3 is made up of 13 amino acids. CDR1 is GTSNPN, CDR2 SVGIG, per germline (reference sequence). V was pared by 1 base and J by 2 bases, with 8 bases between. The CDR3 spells CAWSEGINTEAFF. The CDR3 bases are TGTGCCTGGAGTGAAGGGATTAACACTGAAGCTTTCTTT.

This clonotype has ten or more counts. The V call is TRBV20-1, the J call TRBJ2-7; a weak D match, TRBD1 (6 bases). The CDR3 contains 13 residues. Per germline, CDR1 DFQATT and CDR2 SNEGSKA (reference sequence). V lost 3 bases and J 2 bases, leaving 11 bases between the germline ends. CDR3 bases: TGCAGTGCTAGTCCTGGGGACACCTACGAGCAGTACTTC. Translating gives CSASPGDTYEQYF.

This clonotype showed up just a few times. DNA of the CDR3: TGTGCCAGCAATGTCGGCGGCAATCAGCCCCAGCATTTT. Protein: CASNVGGNQPQHF. The chain is built from TRBV12-3 or TRBV12-4 and TRBJ1-5, with D unresolved. The CDR3 has 13 amino acids. Trimming took 7 bases from V and 2 from J, leaving 9 bases between them.

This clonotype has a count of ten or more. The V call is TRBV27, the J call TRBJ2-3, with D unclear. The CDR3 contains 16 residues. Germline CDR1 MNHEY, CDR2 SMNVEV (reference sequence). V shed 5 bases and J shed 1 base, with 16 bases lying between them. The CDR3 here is CASSITNGYRTDTQYF. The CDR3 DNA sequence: TGTGCCAGCAGTATAACAAATGGGTACCGCACAGATACGCAGTATTTT.

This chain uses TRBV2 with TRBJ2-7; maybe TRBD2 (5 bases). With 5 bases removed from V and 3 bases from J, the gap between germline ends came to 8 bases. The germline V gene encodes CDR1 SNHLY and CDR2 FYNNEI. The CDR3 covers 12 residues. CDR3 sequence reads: CASSISDYEQYF. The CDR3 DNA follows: TGTGCCAGCAGTATTAGCGACTACGAGCAGTACTTC.

For the CDR3, the DNA is TGTGCCAGCAGCCCCGGGGCGGTCGGTCAGCCCCAGCATTTT. Its translation: CASSPGAVGQPQHF. The rearrangement links TRBV6-1 to TRBJ1-5, with TRBD1 as a possible D gene (5 bases). This CDR3 contains 14 residues. The ends were cut back, 6 bases at V and 6 bases at J, with 15 bases in the middle. The germline V gene encodes CDR1 MNHNS and CDR2 SASEGT.

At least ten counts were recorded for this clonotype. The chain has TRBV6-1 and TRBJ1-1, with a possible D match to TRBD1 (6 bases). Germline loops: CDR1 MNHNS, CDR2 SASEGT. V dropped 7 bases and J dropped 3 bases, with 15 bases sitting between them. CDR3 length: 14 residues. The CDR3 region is CASKGGWRDTEAFF. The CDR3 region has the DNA TGTGCCAGCAAGGGGGGCTGGCGGGACACTGAAGCTTTCTTT.

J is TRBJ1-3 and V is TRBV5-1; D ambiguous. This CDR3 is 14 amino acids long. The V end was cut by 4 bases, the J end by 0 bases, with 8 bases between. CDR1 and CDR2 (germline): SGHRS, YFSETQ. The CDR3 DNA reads TGCGCCAGCAGCCCAGTATCCTCTGGAAACACCATATATTTT. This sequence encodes CASSPVSSGNTIYF.

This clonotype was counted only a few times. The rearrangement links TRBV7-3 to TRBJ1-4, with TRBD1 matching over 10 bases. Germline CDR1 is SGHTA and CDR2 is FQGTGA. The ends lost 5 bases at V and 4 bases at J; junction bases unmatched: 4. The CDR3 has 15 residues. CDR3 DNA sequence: TGTGCCAGCAGCCCTGGGACAGGGGTTAATGAAAAACTGTTTTTT. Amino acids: CASSPGTGVNEKLFF.

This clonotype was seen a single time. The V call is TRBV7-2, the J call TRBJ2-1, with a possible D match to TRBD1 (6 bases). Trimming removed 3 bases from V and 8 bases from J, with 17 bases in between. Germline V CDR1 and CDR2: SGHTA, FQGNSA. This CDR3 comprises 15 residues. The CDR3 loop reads CASSLMQGQGYEQFF. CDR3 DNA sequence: TGTGCCAGCAGCTTGATGCAGGGGCAGGGGTATGAGCAGTTCTTC.

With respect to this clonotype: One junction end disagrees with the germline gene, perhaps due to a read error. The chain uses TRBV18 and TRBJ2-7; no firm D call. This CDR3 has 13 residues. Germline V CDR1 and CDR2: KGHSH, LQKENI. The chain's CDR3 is CASSPTGTYERYF. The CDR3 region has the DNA TGTGCCAGCTCACCGACGGGCACCTACGAGCGGTACTTC.

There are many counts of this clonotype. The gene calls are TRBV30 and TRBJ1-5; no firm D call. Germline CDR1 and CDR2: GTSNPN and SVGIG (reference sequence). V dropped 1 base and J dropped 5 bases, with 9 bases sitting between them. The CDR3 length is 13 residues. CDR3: CAWSGQKDQPQHF. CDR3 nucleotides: TGTGCCTGGAGTGGGCAGAAAGATCAGCCCCAGCATTTT.

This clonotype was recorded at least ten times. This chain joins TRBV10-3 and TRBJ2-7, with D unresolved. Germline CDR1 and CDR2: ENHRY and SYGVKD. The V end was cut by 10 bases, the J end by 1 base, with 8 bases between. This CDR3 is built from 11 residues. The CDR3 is CATSPSYEQYF. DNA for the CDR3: TGTGCCACCTCTCCTTCCTACGAGCAGTACTTC.

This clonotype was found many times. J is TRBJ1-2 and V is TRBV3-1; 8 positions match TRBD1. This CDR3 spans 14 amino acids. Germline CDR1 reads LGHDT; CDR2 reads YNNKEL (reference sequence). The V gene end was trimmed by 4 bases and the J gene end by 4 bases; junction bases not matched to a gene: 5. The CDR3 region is CASSPDRGVYGYTF. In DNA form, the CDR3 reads TGTGCCAGCAGCCCCGACAGGGGTGTCTATGGCTACACCTTC.

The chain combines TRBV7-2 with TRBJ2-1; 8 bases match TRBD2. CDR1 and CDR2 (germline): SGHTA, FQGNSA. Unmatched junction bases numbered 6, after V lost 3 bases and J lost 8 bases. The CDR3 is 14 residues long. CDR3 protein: CASSFRAGVHEQFF. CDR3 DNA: TGTGCCAGCAGCTTCCGAGCGGGAGTACATGAGCAGTTCTTC. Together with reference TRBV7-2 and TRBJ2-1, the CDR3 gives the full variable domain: GAGVSQSPSNKVTEKGKDVELRCDPISGHTALYWYRQSLGQGLEFLIYFQGNSAPDKSGLPSDRFSAERTGGSVSTLTIQRTQQEDSAVYLCASSFRAGVHEQFFGPGTRLTVL.

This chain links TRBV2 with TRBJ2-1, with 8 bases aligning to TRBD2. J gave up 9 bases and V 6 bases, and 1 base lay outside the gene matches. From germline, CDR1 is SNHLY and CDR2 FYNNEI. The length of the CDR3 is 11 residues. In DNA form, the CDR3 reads TGTGCCAGCAGGGGGACTAGTGAGCAGTTCTTC. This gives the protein CASRGTSEQFF.